This TCR beta chain originates from a study of CD8+ T cells in alopecia areata (dated by TCRdb to the late 2010s). About the full investigation: Treated patients were enrolled in an open-label pilot trial of oral tofacitinib at 5 to 10 mg twice daily for moderate-to-severe alopecia areata. TCRbeta CDR3 regions were amplified by immunoSEQ multiplex PCR with 35 Vbeta forward and 13 Jbeta reverse primers. RNA was obtained with the PAXgene miRNA kit for fixed scalp, the miRNeasy kit for PBMCs, and the RNeasy kit for mouse skin. In treated patients, disease severity was measured using the SALT score, which gives the percentage of scalp surface area affected. Patients received tofacitinib for 6 to 18 months and were then followed off drug for 6 months to check for delayed response and recurrence. Scalp clonality was compared across normal scalp (n=4), patchy alopecia areata scalp (n=8), and alopecia totalis/universalis scalp (n=8). The study used high-throughput TCRbeta sequencing to examine T cell clonal expansion in alopecia areata, in both the C3H/HeJ mouse model and human patients. Human TCRbeta sequencing covered scalp tissue and sorted CD4+ and CD8+ peripheral blood T cells from patchy and totalis/universalis alopecia areata patients and healthy controls. Biopsies were taken from tofacitinib-treated patients at baseline and at 4 and 24 weeks of treatment, and a later scalp biopsy was taken in several of the tofacitinib-treated patients. General findings and caveats noted by the study authors: Resident alphabeta T cells in normal human skin are also sequenced, complicating scalp TCR repertoire analysis, unlike mouse skin dominated by gammadelta T cells. Lesional scalp, especially in alopecia totalis/universalis, showed higher clonality and more expanded CD8+ clones than normal scalp, suggesting antigenic drive. Many expanded lesional clones persisted in scalp and blood during tofacitinib treatment, which may partly explain relapse after stopping treatment. Because the treated cohort was small and had just a single nonresponder, larger studies are needed to establish links between baseline CD8+ expansion and response. TCR sequences shared between patients were less clear than in mice, possibly partly because of HLA diversity in the patient population. Scalp clonality and the number of expanded CD8+ clones among the top 100 scalp clones were significantly decreased by tofacitinib.

CDR3 length: 14 amino acids, cysteine to phenylalanine. Here the CDR3 DNA is all that survives: 42 bases in frame from base 1. The junction shows trimming of 0 bases on V and 8 bases on J, plus 13 bases between the germline ends. The germline V gene sets CDR1 to MNHNS and CDR2 to SASEGT. The library was produced with the immunoSEQ multiplex PCR assay. RNA was extracted from all samples and reverse transcribed into cDNA as template for TCR sequencing. SuperScript III was used for first-strand cDNA synthesis, primed with a 2:1 mix of oligo-dT and random hexamers. A synthetic immune receptor repertoire was used to measure amplification bias, and any remaining bias was corrected computationally. In the paper's pipeline: Raw reads were preprocessed to remove errors, and CDR3 was defined by IMGT conventions from the conserved cysteine to phenylalanine. Clonality was computed as 1 minus the Shannon entropy, with the entropy normalized by log2 of the number of productive unique TCRs. CD4 or CD8 identity of scalp clones was inferred by cross-referencing scalp TCRbeta sequences with sorted blood CD4 and CD8 repertoires. The clones in this table, taken by TCRdb from immuneACCESS, are in-frame only. Not every clone is retained; where verified, under half of the shortfall comes from an unresolved V gene, and the cause of the rest is unknown. That table supplies the V and J calls and clone size; D and trimming were determined from the DNA. In this sample the table shows about 200,000 clones, about 58% of which occur a single time. The biggest ten clones account for roughly 1.6% of the sample.

Taken with the paper, the label for time point translates to: more than 3 weeks on oral tofacitinib. The sample's treatment or condition, from its label and the paper: oral pan-JAK inhibitor, 5-10 mg twice daily. Peripheral blood and lesional scalp punch biopsies were obtained from patients with alopecia areata. After PBMCs were isolated by density centrifugation and stained for CD3, CD4 and CD8, a FACSAria was used to sort CD4+ and CD8+ T cells. This clone was seen more than once but under ten times. Its target antigen remains unknown. Base qualities were left out, and no much larger clone turns up one base away.

The rearrangement joined TRBV6-1 to TRBJ1-2; the D gene is perhaps TRBD1, on 5 matching bases. Source: CD4+ T cells sorted from blood, taken at week 4, from a patient treated with tofacitinib. The clonotype comes from a human donor with alopecia areata. The CDR3 sequence is CASSEAIPGWGYTF. The sequenced DNA is TGTGCCAGCAGTGAAGCGATCCCAGGGTGGGGCTACACCTTC.